The 21 T cell receptor beta chains reported below all come from one sample, sequenced in a study of blood T cells in healthy people across ages. Primed by a sample-barcoded 5' primer and a J-beta primer mix, a second PCR proceeded for roughly 6 to 12 cycles. Each CDR3 protein is one row after TCRdb ran MiXCR on the 5' RACE reads. The table shows 1.5 million to 2 million distinct CDR3 sequences, with just under 50% occurring only once. Sequencing used blood. These receptors originate from a woman aged 40 to 49 in good health.

This chain uses TRBV6-5 with TRBJ2-7; 9 nucleotides agree with TRBD1. This CDR3 has 14 amino acids. The germline V gene has CDR1 MNHEY and CDR2 SVGAGI. The V and J ends lost 5 bases and 3 bases, in that order; junction bases with no gene match: 5. The DNA for the CDR3 is TGTGCCAGCAGTCAGGGACAGGGACACTACGAGCAGTACTTC. Encoded protein: CASSQGQGHYEQYF.

This clonotype was counted only a few times. CDR3 nucleotide sequence: TGTGCCAGCAGCTTCGGGTCCGGGACTAGCGGTCTCAATGAGCAGTTCTTC. Its translation is CASSFGSGTSGLNEQFF. The rearrangement links TRBV7-2 to TRBJ2-1, with 11 bases lining up with TRBD2. Germline CDR1 and CDR2: SGHTA and FQGNSA. V was clipped by 3 bases and J by 6 bases; unmatched bases: 10. The CDR3 has 17 amino acids.

To note about this clonotype: This sequence may be a read error, since a much larger clone differs from it by one base. V and J are TRBV2 and TRBJ2-5, with 7 bases identical to TRBD1. This CDR3 has 15 residues. In germline, CDR1 is SNHLY, CDR2 FYNNEI. Trimming cost V 6 bases and J 5 bases; bases outside gene matches: 12. CDR3 bases: TGTGCCAGCAGGGAAATAGGGGGCGCTGGGGAGACCCAGTACTTC. This sequence encodes CASREIGGAGETQYF.

The chain has TRBV5-1 and TRBJ2-5; D not resolved. Germline CDR1 is SGHRS and CDR2 is YFSETQ. V was clipped by 3 bases and J by 4 bases, with 10 bases between them. The CDR3 loop spans 13 amino acids. CDR3 nucleotides: TGCGCCAGCAGCTCCATGACGGGAGAGACCCAGTACTTC. Translation: CASSSMTGETQYF.

This clonotype was observed a handful of times. The V call is TRBV20-1, the J call TRBJ1-5; 8 bases agree with TRBD1. V was pared by 5 bases and J by 1 base, with 4 bases of the junction left unmatched. Germline assignment: CDR1 DFQATT and CDR2 SNEGSKA (reference sequence). The CDR3 contains 14 residues. The CDR3 nucleotides are TGCAGTGCTGACGACAGGGGAAGCAATCAGCCCCAGCATTTT. This encodes CSADDRGSNQPQHF.

This chain connects TRBV5-1 to TRBJ2-5; no firm D call. Between the trimmed V and J ends, which lost 3 bases and 1 base, there was a span of 13 bases. The CDR3 runs to 15 residues. Germline V gene sequence: CDR1 SGHRS, CDR2 YFSETQ. Here the CDR3 reads CASSSPVAAQETQYF. Written as DNA, the CDR3 is TGCGCCAGCAGCTCCCCGGTAGCCGCCCAAGAGACCCAGTACTTC.

The rearrangement links TRBV4-3 to TRBJ1-4; 8 nucleotides match TRBD1. CDR1 and CDR2 from the germline V gene are LGHNA and YSLEER. J lost 8 bases, V lost 0 bases, and 8 bases had no gene match. The CDR3 is made up of 16 amino acids. DNA for the CDR3: TGCGCCAGCAGCCAAGATGGGCAGGGGGCAAGGGAAAAACTGTTTTTT. Its translation: CASSQDGQGAREKLFF.

This chain links TRBV4-1 with TRBJ1-5; TRBD1 matches at 8 bases. CDR1 is MGHRA, CDR2 YSYEKL, per germline. This CDR3 region has 18 residues. Trimming at V came to 2 bases and at J to 0 bases, leaving 9 bases not matched to a gene. For the CDR3, the DNA is TGCGCCAGCAGCCAAAGACAGGGGAACCGGCCTAGCAATCAGCCCCAGCATTTT. Translation: CASSQRQGNRPSNQPQHF.

This clonotype was recorded a few times. The rearrangement links TRBV6-2 or TRBV6-3 to TRBJ2-3; TRBD1 is a possible D gene (6 bases). Germline-derived CDR1 and CDR2 are MNHEY and SVGEGT. V lost 0 bases and J lost 4, with 8 bases in between. The CDR3 is 14 amino acids. The CDR3 loop is CASSYSGASDTQYF. The DNA of the CDR3 is TGTGCCAGCAGTTACTCGGGGGCGTCAGATACGCAGTATTTT.

Only a few counts were recorded for this clonotype. As DNA, the CDR3 is TGTGCCAGCAGCCGGGGGAGCGCACCCTTTTACAATGAGCAGTTCTTC. Amino acids: CASSRGSAPFYNEQFF. This chain connects TRBV6-5 to TRBJ2-1, with a weak D call TRBD2 (6 bases). The germline V and J ends were trimmed by 6 bases and 4 bases, with 19 bases remaining between them. This CDR3 is 16 amino acids long. Germline loops: CDR1 MNHEY, CDR2 SVGAGI.

V usage is TRBV20-1 and J usage is TRBJ2-7, with 8 positions matching TRBD1. Germline CDR1 DFQATT, CDR2 SNEGSKA (reference sequence). The CDR3 runs 13 residues. Trimming cost V 3 bases and J 3 bases; bases outside gene matches: 4. As DNA, the CDR3 is TGCAGTGCTAGGGGGACAGGAGACTACGAGCAGTACTTC. Amino acids: CSARGTGDYEQYF.

There are a few counts of this clonotype. This chain connects TRBV29-1 to TRBJ1-2, with a weak D call TRBD1 (5 bases). Per germline, CDR1 SQVTM and CDR2 ANQGSEA. CDR3 length: 12 amino acids. The V gene lost 0 bases and the J gene lost 8 bases, with 10 bases spanning the gap. The CDR3, as DNA: TGCAGCGTTGAAGAGGCAGGGAGAGGCTACACCTTC. Protein: CSVEEAGRGYTF.

The chain is built from TRBV20-1 and TRBJ2-7; maybe TRBD1 (6 bases). This CDR3 is built from 13 residues. Trimming removed 4 bases at V and 3 bases at J, with 13 bases between. Germline V gene data show CDR1 as DFQATT and CDR2 as SNEGSKA (reference sequence). CDR3 sequence (DNA): TGCAGTGCTACCTGGACAGTACACTACGAGCAGTACTTC. Translated, it gives CSATWTVHYEQYF.

The V gene is TRBV4-2, the J gene TRBJ2-5; no reliable D call. CDR1 LGHNA and CDR2 YNFKEQ come from the germline V gene. V was trimmed by 1 base and J by 3 bases, leaving 9 bases between them. This CDR3 has 14 residues. The CDR3 DNA reads as TGTGCCAGCAGCCAAGGCGGCGAAGAAGAGACCCAGTACTTC. Amino acid sequence: CASSQGGEEETQYF.

V gene TRBV6-1 combines with J gene TRBJ1-5; 7 bases match TRBD1. The CDR3 spans 17 residues. Trimming removed 3 bases from V and 5 bases from J; junction bases left unmatched: 13. Germline V gives CDR1 MNHNS, CDR2 SASEGT. CDR3 DNA: TGTGCCAGCAGTGAGGAAAGGGGGCGGGCCAGGGATCAGCCCCAGCATTTT. It is translated as CASSEERGRARDQPQHF.

This rearrangement joins TRBV6-6 to TRBJ2-7; 7 nucleotides agree with TRBD2. The CDR3 spans 12 residues. Per germline, CDR1 MNHNY and CDR2 SVGAGI (reference sequence). J was trimmed by 7 bases and V by 5 bases; bases with no gene match: 5. The CDR3 sequence: CASSAREGEQYF. In DNA form, the CDR3 reads TGTGCCAGCAGTGCCAGGGAGGGAGAGCAGTACTTC.

This clonotype occurred once. The J gene is TRBJ1-2, the V gene TRBV5-1, with D hard to call. The CDR3 has 15 amino acids. The V gene's germline CDR1 is SGHRS and CDR2 YFSETQ. Trimming removed 4 bases at V and 4 bases at J, with 17 bases between. CDR3 amino acids: CASSLNGPDSYGYTF. The CDR3 bases are TGCGCCAGCAGCCTTAACGGTCCCGACTCCTATGGCTACACCTTC.

This clonotype has a handful of counts. CDR3 DNA: TGTGCCAGCAACCAGGGGCACGCCTACGAGCAGTACTTC. Translation: CASNQGHAYEQYF. This sequence joins TRBV28 and TRBJ2-7; tentative D call: TRBD1 (6 bases). The CDR3 spans 13 residues. CDR1 and CDR2 from the germline V gene are MDHEN and SYDVKM. Trimming took 7 bases from V and 2 from J, leaving 12 bases between them.

This clonotype appeared a single time. CDR3 protein: CASHRGLDEQYF. DNA of the CDR3: TGTGCCAGTCACAGGGGGCTCGACGAGCAGTACTTC. The chain employs TRBV6-1 and TRBJ2-5; TRBD1 matches at 9 bases. The J call is doubtful: the DNA matches TRBJ2-7 better. The germline V gene encodes CDR1 MNHNS and CDR2 SASEGT. This CDR3 has 12 residues.

This clonotype was detected a few times. The chain uses TRBV28 and TRBJ2-7, with 9 positions matching TRBD1. CDR3 length: 14 amino acids. V trimming: 7 bases; J trimming: 2 bases; junction bases outside the gene matches: 6. Per germline, CDR1 MDHEN and CDR2 SYDVKM. The CDR3 DNA sequence: TGTGCCAGCATCGCTGACAGGGGGGCCTACGAGCAGTACTTC. It yields the protein CASIADRGAYEQYF. The complete variable domain, with remaining parts taken from reference TRBV28 and TRBJ2-7, reads DVKVTQSSRYLVKRTGEKVFLECVQDMDHENMFWYRQDPGLGLRLIYFSYDVKMKEKGDIPEGYSVSREKKERFSLILESASTNQTSMYLCASIADRGAYEQYFGPGTRLTVT.

The gene calls are TRBV27 and TRBJ2-1, with 9 bases matching TRBD1. V trimming: 6 bases; J trimming: 12 bases; junction bases outside the gene matches: 9. Germline CDR1 is MNHEY and CDR2 is SMNVEV (reference sequence). The CDR3 loop spans 13 amino acids. The CDR3 region has the DNA TGTGCCAGCAGGCTGCCCGGGACAGGGAGGCAGTTCTTC. It yields the protein CASRLPGTGRQFF.